These 10 T cell receptor beta chains came from one sample sequenced in a study of blood T cell repertoires in COVID-19. TCRdb keeps only in-frame clones here, not all; method: immunoSEQ multiplex PCR. The sample has over 250,000 clones; 88% are singletons. The sample consisted of PBMCs or T cells enriched from blood (not recorded which). The receptors shown here come from a woman aged 55-75 years in a cohort exposed to, infected with or recovered from COVID-19 (not recorded which).

The V call is TRBV28, the J call TRBJ1-1; 8 nucleotides agree with TRBD1. V trimming: 5 bases; J trimming: 11 bases; junction bases outside the gene matches: 10. The CDR3 totals 13 residues. The germline V gene encodes CDR1 MDHEN and CDR2 SYDVKM. CDR3 residues: CASSEISDRAAFF. For the CDR3, the DNA is TGTGCCAGCAGTGAAATCTCGGACAGGGCGGCTTTCTTT.

The chain recombines TRBV7-9 with TRBJ1-1, with TRBD1 matching over 11 bases. The V gene's germline CDR1 is SEHNR and CDR2 FQNEAQ (reference sequence). The CDR3 sequence is 15 residues long. After removal of 2 bases from V and 6 bases from J, the junction contained 5 bases not matched to a gene. Written as DNA, the CDR3 is TGTGCCAGCAGCTTATTACCGGGACAGGGGGCTGAAGCTTTCTTT. It encodes CASSLLPGQGAEAFF.

This clone appeared once. The chain has TRBV6-5 and TRBJ1-2; TRBD1 agrees at 7 bases. Germline CDR1 is MNHEY and CDR2 is SVGAGI. The CDR3 contains 15 residues. The ends lost 2 bases at V and 2 bases at J; junction bases unmatched: 5. The CDR3 sequence: CASSYRPTGNYGYTF. CDR3 nucleotides: TGTGCCAGCAGTTACCGCCCGACAGGGAACTATGGCTACACCTTC.

This clone turned up a few times. The DNA for the CDR3 is TGTGCCAGCAGCTTATACAGGGCAGATACGCAGTATTTT. It specifies CASSLYRADTQYF. The chain carries TRBV7-9 and TRBJ2-3, with D perhaps matching TRBD1 (6 bases). CDR3 length: 13 residues. Germline CDR1 and CDR2: SEHNR and FQNEAQ (reference sequence). Between the trimmed V and J ends, which lost 2 bases and 4 bases, there was a span of 7 bases.

This chain links TRBV27 with TRBJ1-1, with D perhaps TRBD1 (6 bases). From germline, CDR1 is MNHEY and CDR2 SMNVEV (reference sequence). CDR3 size: 15 residues. V was pared by 6 bases and J by 2 bases, with 16 bases between. The CDR3 bases are TGTGCCAGCAGCCAGTTGACAGGTACCAACACTGAAGCTTTCTTT. Encoded protein: CASSQLTGTNTEAFF.

This clone was observed once. This chain joins TRBV18 and TRBJ2-5; 7 bases fit TRBD1. V lost 0 bases to trimming and J lost 5 bases; unmatched junction nucleotides: 9. Germline lookup yields CDR1 KGHSH and CDR2 LQKENI. CDR3 size: 16 residues. The CDR3 DNA reads as TGTGCCAGCTCACCACCATCACAGGGGAGTGGGGAGACCCAGTACTTC. Translation: CASSPPSQGSGETQYF.

The chain uses TRBV19 and TRBJ2-7, with 8 bases that match TRBD2. J gave up 2 bases and V 5 bases, and 8 bases lay outside the gene matches. The CDR3 is 15 residues long. Per germline, CDR1 LNHDA and CDR2 SQIVND (reference sequence). The CDR3 here is CASSPFPAGAYEQYF. CDR3 DNA sequence: TGTGCCAGTAGTCCCTTCCCAGCGGGGGCCTACGAGCAGTACTTC.

The V gene is TRBV4-3, the J gene TRBJ2-7, with TRBD1 matching 8 bases. V was pared by 4 bases and J by 2 bases, with 7 bases of the junction left unmatched. The V gene's germline CDR1 is LGHNA and CDR2 YSLEER. The CDR3 extends over 15 amino acids. CDR3 DNA: TGCGCCAGCAGCCGAACCCAGGGGGCAACCTACGAGCAGTACTTC. Its protein is CASSRTQGATYEQYF.

The V call is TRBV5-1, the J call TRBJ2-5, with D tentatively TRBD2 (5 bases). This CDR3 is 15 amino acids long. Trimming removed 0 bases from V and 5 bases from J, with 14 bases in between. Germline V lookup: CDR1 SGHRS, CDR2 YFSETQ. Written as DNA, the CDR3 is TGCGCCAGCAGCTTGGCGTCCTTCGGCGGGGAGACCCAGTACTTC. It translates to CASSLASFGGETQYF. The whole variable domain, remainder taken from reference TRBV5-1 and TRBJ2-5, is KAGVTQTPRYLIKTRGQQVTLSCSPISGHRSVSWYQQTPGQGLQFLFEYFSETQRNKGNFPGRFSGRQFSNSRSEMNVSTLELGDSALYLCASSLASFGGETQYFGPGTRLLVL.

This chain joins TRBV4-1 and TRBJ1-2; 7 positions agree with TRBD1. After removal of 3 bases from V and 4 bases from J, the junction contained 8 bases not matched to a gene. The CDR3 is 15 residues long. Germline CDR1 is MGHRA and CDR2 is YSYEKL. The CDR3 nucleotides read TGCGCCAGCAGCCATTCAGACAGGGCGGGCTATGGCTACACCTTC. Protein sequence: CASSHSDRAGYGYTF.